Sequencing of this T cell receptor (beta chain) was carried out in a study of PD-L1 blockade in urothelial cancer. Whole-study context: Blood samples contained a median around 130,000 T cells.

The method was immunoSEQ multiplex PCR; TCRdb's version includes in-frame clones alone and lacks a portion of them. This table holds approximately 46,000 clones, 70% to 90% found once. The CDR3 spans 15 residues. Germline CDR1 and CDR2: LNHNV and YYDKDF (reference sequence). With 5 bases removed from V and 2 bases from J, the gap between germline ends came to 13 bases. This clone occurred once. The source was PBMCs, collected around atezolizumab (anti-PD-L1) treatment. The rearrangement uses TRBV15 and TRBJ1-5; tentative D call: TRBD1 (6 bases). The TCR was taken from a man between 60 and 70 years old with urothelial cancer. CDR3 bases: TGTGCCACCAGCCGGATTCGACAGGGCAATCAGCCCCAGCATTTT. Residues: CATSRIRQGNQPQHF. The full variable domain, in which reference TRBV15 and TRBJ1-5 provide the parts outside the CDR3, is DAMVIQNPRYQVTQFGKPVTLSCSQTLNHNVMYWYQQKSSQAPKLLFHYYDKDFNNEADTPDNFQSRRPNTSFCFLDIRSPGLGDTAMYLCATSRIRQGNQPQHFGDGTRLSIL.